Listed below are T cell receptor beta chains from one sample, sequenced in a study of blood T cell repertoires in COVID-19. Clones were sequenced by immunoSEQ multiplex PCR, and TCRdb holds only the in-frame ones, with some missing. This sample has some 100,000 clones, with about 84% found just once. The sequencing sample was made of peripheral blood. The receptor source for this set is a man at least 80 years old with active or convalescent COVID-19. CDR3s include the opening cysteine and the closing phenylalanine or tryptophan.

v_call cdr3_aa
TRBV10-1 CASSESWTGSYGYTF
TRBV7-2 CASSLVGDREAFF
TRBV5-1 CASSVGTANLEAFF
TRBV6-5 CASSYTPTNTEAFF
TRBV12-5 CASGLGRGAFF
TRBV5-6 CASSRRTGYIEQYF
TRBV5-8 CASSRGQGIERGNTIYF
TRBV3-1/TRBV3-2 CASSQGQGHEQFF
TRBV5-4 CASSLTSGERETQYF
TRBV5-1 CASSLRGGGQGMDTQYF
TRBV4-1 CASSLQMGRGTDTQYF
TRBV19 CASSTTRQALHTF
TRBV11-1 CASQLGSSYEQYF
TRBV6-5 CASTGAGYGYTF
TRBV4-1 CASSQVAGGLYQETQYF
TRBV18 CASSQGADYGYTF
TRBV5-1 CASSFSGGTVEAFF
TRBV7-6 CASTIRATPGNTIYF
TRBV5-5 CASSFPGQPQHF
TRBV5-1 CASSFRGGTYEQYF
TRBV20-1 CSASVPGTPYEQYF
TRBV5-1 CASSLGTLPGETQYF
TRBV7-8 CASSQPGQGDSPLHF
TRBV10-1 CASSGPTSGGYNEQFF
TRBV6-2/TRBV6-3 CASSYTGGSTDTQYF
TRBV7-2 CASSLPDRGNTIYF
TRBV25-1 CASSEGPLGLPSGNTIYF
TRBV2 CASRHDRGGYEQYF
TRBV6-2/TRBV6-3 CASSRQGSEQYF